The table lists the clone carrying this T cell receptor (beta chain) with many counts. Its antigen is as yet unknown. This sample is drawn from a study of T cells in Graves' hyperthyroidism and ophthalmopathy. Findings and limits, study-wide: Among clonotypes expanded in thyroid above 0.001, most were also found in blood. Onset of ophthalmopathy came a median approximately 6.5 months after the model predicted it.

Germline CDR1 and CDR2: MNHEY and SVGEGT. J gave up 4 bases and V 0 bases, and 7 bases lay outside the gene matches. This CDR3 is 16 amino acids long. The source material, RNA transcripts, was used to amplify TCR beta CDR3 regions. HTBI primers were used for first-round RT-PCR of the TCR CDR3. One entry per CDR3 protein results from TCRdb running MiXCR on the multiplex PCR reads. The sample holds more than 500,000 distinct CDR3 sequences; 15% to 20% are singletons and the top ten take over 25%. Used for diagnoses were clinical symptoms, serum thyroxine and TRAb, thyroid ultrasound and orbital computed tomography. PBMCs came from around 9.7 ml fresh peripheral blood.

This receptor was identified in a woman in her 30s with Graves' ophthalmopathy. Sequencing was performed on blood. The chain has TRBV6-2 or TRBV6-3 and TRBJ2-3; 7 positions agree with TRBD2. The CDR3 DNA follows: TGTGCCAGCAGTTACTCGGCGCGGGAGCTCTCAGATACGCAGTATTTT. The encoded protein is CASSYSARELSDTQYF.